Included here is one T cell receptor beta chain sequence, with context. Its antigen target is currently unknown. Nothing much larger sits one base from this clone, and base qualities are not available. The germline V gene supplies CDR1 LGHNA and CDR2 YNFKEQ. CDR3 length: 15 amino acids, cysteine to phenylalanine. The retained sequence is limited to the CDR3, 45 bases, with the frame set at the first base. Trimming costs V 3 bases and J 0 bases, and their ends lie 11 bases apart. Library preparation employed 5' RACE. The sequencer was an Illumina HiSeq 2000. Template switching introduced a universal primer binding site; the final cDNA contained a unique molecular identifier, enabling accurate counting of TCR cDNA molecules. First-strand cDNA for TCR alpha and beta chains was synthesized from specific primers in the conserved constant-segment region. To control for contamination, every cDNA library was double barcoded, receiving both a SMART-Mk sample barcode and Illumina barcodes. TruSeq adapter sequences along with Illumina sample barcodes were introduced in two successive PCR steps. The TCR alpha and beta cDNA libraries were sequenced on the Illumina HiSeq platform using custom primers. Per the original workflow: MiGEC processed the raw reads to extract unique molecular identifiers, while MiXCR was used to determine the CDR3 positions. Recombination models were inferred per individual with the repgenHMM and IGoR tools using an EM algorithm. Shared clonotypes were analyzed with the tcR package in R, and sharing was normalized by the product of cloneset sizes. Out-of-frame nonproductive sequences were analyzed to study raw recombination free of thymic and clonal selection effects. TCRdb reanalyzed the raw reads on its own, using fastp at Q25 for trimming and MiXCR for clone calling, and kept in-frame beta chains. All rows with the same CDR3 protein become a single entry with the most common DNA and genes. The V and J calls were determined by TCRdb, not by the authors. The sample has around 230,000 distinct CDR3 sequences on record, roughly a tenth of them singletons. The ten most abundant clones make up just over 5% of the sample.

The sample originates from a study of identical twins (dated by TCRdb to the mid-2010s). With respect to the entire study: The study deep-sequenced TCR alpha and beta repertoires from monozygotic twins, unrelated adults of various ages and cord blood to test whether fetal clonotypes persist. To rule out contamination, the twin experiments were replicated at different times with different library preparation protocols. What the study reported, not specific to this receptor: Because the same donors could not be followed over many years, the conclusions relied on cross-sectional statistical analysis. Compared with coincidental sharing between unrelated individuals, out-of-frame TCR alpha sequences shared between twins showed an excess of sequences with low generation probability. Recombination models systematically underestimated out-of-frame TCR alpha sharing in monozygotic twins but agreed with sharing between unrelated individuals. Invariant T cells such as MAIT and iNKT could partly confound zero-insertion analyses, although diverse VJ usage argued against such confounding for most clonotypes. Fewer insertions were carried by abundant cord blood beta clonotypes; a weaker similar trend was observed in young adult naive repertoires, while no such trend was observed in memory repertoires. The excess sharing between twins in beta out-of-frame sequences was weaker because fewer shared sequences reduced the signal-to-noise ratio.

Every donor was a healthy Caucasian. Miltenyi CD45RO+ enrichment and human naive T-cell isolation kits were used to isolate memory (CD45RO+) and naive T cells from PBMC. The TCR was taken from a young woman in good health. The chain couples TRBV4-2 to TRBJ1-1; TRBD1 might be the D gene, on 5 matching bases. Input material: memory (CD45RO+) T cells sorted from blood. The intended sense of this specimen's cell subset or site label: CD45RO+ enriched T cells. The CDR3: CASSQRGYMNTEAFF. The DNA reads as follows: TGTGCCAGCAGCCAGCGGGGGTACATGAACACTGAAGCTTTCTTT.